This TCR beta chain was retrieved from a study of T cells in tuberculosis. Study-level background: T cells were selected with CD1B tetramers loaded with glucose monomycolate.

Generated by immunoSEQ multiplex PCR, the TCRdb table keeps only in-frame clones and is missing some. The sample consists of tens of thousands of clones, under 95% of them appearing once. V gave up 6 bases and J gave up 4 bases, with 15 bases separating them. This CDR3 contains 15 residues. Germline CDR1 reads MNHNS; CDR2 reads SASEGT. Study-level points and caveats: T cells binding CD1B-GMM tetramer weakly possibly escaped the sort.

After thawing and overnight rest, PBMC were stained with GMM-loaded CD1B tetramer, viability dye and anti-CD3 for sorting. CD1B tetramers were loaded with Rhodococcus equi-derived C32 glucose monomycolate. Tetramer-sorted PBMC had been CD14 monocyte-depleted before freezing. Approximately 100,000 tetramer-negative cells were sorted from each donor. The gene calls are TRBV6-1 and TRBJ2-2; a possible D gene is TRBD1 (6 bases). The receptor's source is an adult woman with latent tuberculosis. The sample comprised CD1b-GMM tetramer-negative cells sorted from PBMCs. Here the CDR3 DNA reads TGTGCCAGCAGCCCACTTTCAGGGGCCACCGGGGAGCTGTTTTTT. Amino acids: CASSPLSGATGELFF.